A single sample gave rise to the 24 T cell receptor beta chains below, sequenced in a study of T-cell memory formation after mild COVID-19. MiXCR was run by TCRdb on the 5' RACE reads, yielding one entry per CDR3 protein. The data show a few hundred thousand distinct CDR3 sequences, around 15% seen once. The sequenced sample consisted of PBMCs or a T cell subset sorted from them (not recorded which). The receptors here all came from a man between 18 and 29 years old who had mild COVID-19 (a few samples of this study predate the infection). Cell type and time point are not known.

This clonotype showed up just a few times. V gene TRBV30 combines with J gene TRBJ1-6; D is unresolved. CDR1 is GTSNPN and CDR2 is SVGIG in the germline V gene (reference sequence). CDR3 size: 13 residues. V was pared by 5 bases and J by 6 bases, with 11 bases between. CDR3 nucleotide sequence: TGTGCCTGGCAGGCCCCCGGTAATTCACCCCTCCACTTT. Amino acid sequence: CAWQAPGNSPLHF.

This clonotype was detected only a few times. The gene calls are TRBV7-9 and TRBJ1-2; D uncertain. The length of the CDR3 is 13 residues. Germline CDR1 and CDR2: SEHNR and FQNEAQ (reference sequence). Trimming cost V 7 bases and J 2 bases, with 11 bases left between them. Here the CDR3 DNA reads TGTGCCAGCACCTTCACGGGGAACTATGGCTACACCTTC. Protein: CASTFTGNYGYTF.

The V call is TRBV28, the J call TRBJ2-1, with TRBD1 identical over 7 bases. The length of the CDR3 is 15 residues. Looked up from germline, CDR1 is MDHEN and CDR2 is SYDVKM. With 5 bases clipped from V and 6 bases from J, the junction kept 10 bases outside the gene matches. The CDR3, as DNA: TGTGCCAGCAGTCCGCTCGACAGGGCGGCCAATGAGCAGTTCTTC. Residues: CASSPLDRAANEQFF.

This clonotype came up many times. V gene TRBV18 combines with J gene TRBJ1-1; D is unresolved. The CDR3 is 13 residues long. Germline CDR1 reads KGHSH; CDR2 reads LQKENI. With 1 base removed from V and 3 bases from J, the gap between germline ends came to 6 bases. Here the CDR3 reads CASSPQGDTEAFF. DNA for the CDR3: TGTGCCAGCTCACCACAGGGAGACACTGAAGCTTTCTTT.

This clonotype was seen more than once but under ten times. V usage is TRBV9 and J usage is TRBJ1-2, with TRBD1 matching over 7 bases. With 3 bases clipped from V and 4 bases from J, the junction kept 6 bases outside the gene matches. CDR1 is SGDLS and CDR2 is YYNGEE in the germline V gene. The CDR3 totals 14 residues. CDR3 loop: CASSATGDGYGYTF. The CDR3 DNA sequence: TGTGCCAGCAGCGCCACAGGGGATGGCTATGGCTACACCTTC.

This clonotype was found many times. The V call is TRBV6-2 or TRBV6-3, the J call TRBJ2-5; D ambiguous. Between the trimmed V and J ends, which lost 7 bases and 2 bases, there was a span of 11 bases. The CDR3 has 13 residues. Germline CDR1 MNHEY, CDR2 SVGEGT. CDR3 bases: TGTGCCAGCACTGGGCAGCTTCAAGAGACCCAGTACTTC. It translates to CASTGQLQETQYF.

The chain is built from TRBV10-3 and TRBJ2-3; D is uncertain. Germline lookup yields CDR1 ENHRY and CDR2 SYGVKD. V lost 10 bases and J lost 0, with 11 bases in between. This CDR3 has 13 residues. The DNA of the CDR3 is TGTGCCAACTTGAGCAGGAGCACAGATACGCAGTATTTT. Its protein product is CANLSRSTDTQYF.

The chain is built from TRBV6-2 or TRBV6-3 and TRBJ1-1; D unresolved. The CDR3 contains 12 residues. Germline loops: CDR1 MNHEY, CDR2 SVGEGT. Trimming took off 10 bases at V and 1 base at J, with 10 bases between the two ends. The CDR3 DNA reads TGTGCCACCCGGAGGGAGAACACTGAAGCTTTCTTT. Encoded protein: CATRRENTEAFF.

This clonotype was counted between two and nine times. V is TRBV20-1 and J is TRBJ1-6, with TRBD1 identical over 8 bases. Germline lookup yields CDR1 DFQATT and CDR2 SNEGSKA (reference sequence). This CDR3 region has 14 residues. Trimming removed 6 bases from V and 7 bases from J; junction bases left unmatched: 8. In DNA, the CDR3 is TGCAGTGCGACGCGACAGGGGCCGAATTCACCCCTCCACTTT. It translates to CSATRQGPNSPLHF.

This clonotype was seen ten or more times. V and J are TRBV20-1 and TRBJ2-3; 9 bases fit TRBD2. Trimming took 5 bases from V and 6 from J; bases not matched to a gene: 9. The germline V gene encodes CDR1 DFQATT and CDR2 SNEGSKA (reference sequence). The CDR3 is 14 amino acids. This CDR3 reads CSAGLPSGEDTQYF. As DNA, the CDR3 is TGCAGTGCTGGGCTTCCTAGCGGGGAGGATACGCAGTATTTT.

This clonotype came up a few times. Here the CDR3 DNA reads TGTGCCAGCAGCAACCTCGGAGAGTCTAATGGCTACACCTTC. Its translation is CASSNLGESNGYTF. This chain links TRBV7-9 with TRBJ1-2; D not resolved. The V end lost 5 bases, the J end lost 6 bases, and 16 bases lay between the germline ends. Looked up from germline, CDR1 is SEHNR and CDR2 is FQNEAQ (reference sequence). CDR3 length: 14 amino acids.

The chain uses TRBV7-9 and TRBJ1-6; D possibly corresponds to TRBD1 (5 bases). CDR1 is SEHNR and CDR2 is FQNEAQ in the germline V gene (reference sequence). The CDR3 runs to 13 residues. V lost 6 bases, J lost 7 bases, and 10 bases lay in between. CDR3 protein: CASRDSPNSPLHF. The DNA of the CDR3 is TGTGCCAGCAGAGACAGTCCGAATTCACCCCTCCACTTT. The variable domain in full, completed from reference TRBV7-9 and TRBJ1-6, reads DTGVSQNPRHKITKRGQNVTFRCDPISEHNRLYWYRQTLGQGPEFLTYFQNEAQLEKSRLLSDRFSAERPKGSFSTLEIQRTEQGDSAMYLCASRDSPNSPLHFGNGTRLTVT.

This clonotype was seen more than once but under ten times. The gene calls are TRBV4-1 and TRBJ2-2, with TRBD2 identical over 12 bases. The CDR3 has 16 amino acids. Per germline, CDR1 MGHRA and CDR2 YSYEKL. V was pared by 4 bases and J by 5 bases, with 5 bases of the junction left unmatched. CDR3 sequence reads: CASSLRTSGVTGELFF. The CDR3 bases are TGCGCCAGCAGCCTCCGGACTAGCGGGGTAACCGGGGAGCTGTTTTTT.

This clonotype was found a few times. The V and J genes are TRBV18 and TRBJ1-4, with a weak D call TRBD1 (6 bases). Germline lookup yields CDR1 KGHSH and CDR2 LQKENI. Deletions cut 7 bases from V and 7 bases from J, with 13 bases between. This CDR3 is built from 13 residues. CDR3 protein: CASYEQGSEKLFF. CDR3 bases: TGTGCCAGCTATGAACAGGGTAGTGAAAAACTGTTTTTT.

This clonotype came up many times. The chain recombines TRBV7-9 with TRBJ1-1; D not certain. This CDR3 contains 13 residues. Deletions cut 1 base from V and 3 bases from J, with 6 bases between. Germline CDR1 and CDR2: SEHNR and FQNEAQ (reference sequence). CDR3 residues: CASSLEGDTEAFF. DNA for the CDR3: TGTGCCAGCAGCTTAGAAGGAGACACTGAAGCTTTCTTT.

This clonotype occurred a few times. This chain connects TRBV7-2 to TRBJ1-2; D may be TRBD1 (5 bases). V lost 3 bases and J lost 5, with 13 bases in between. Germline CDR1 is SGHTA and CDR2 is FQGNSA. CDR3 length: 14 residues. The CDR3 sequence: CASSFPGTEYGYTF. In nucleotides, the CDR3 is TGTGCCAGCAGCTTCCCCGGGACGGAATATGGCTACACCTTC.

There are a few counts of this clonotype. V and J are TRBV19 and TRBJ1-5; D may be TRBD1 (6 bases). Germline-derived CDR1 and CDR2 are LNHDA and SQIVND (reference sequence). The CDR3 runs 12 residues. Deletions cut 7 bases from V and 5 bases from J, with 9 bases between. CDR3 nucleotide sequence: TGTGCCAGTAAACAGGGCTATCAGCCCCAGCATTTT. This codes for CASKQGYQPQHF. Supplemented by reference TRBV19 and TRBJ1-5, the full variable domain reads DGGITQSPKYLFRKEGQNVTLSCEQNLNHDAMYWYRQDPGQGLRLIYYSQIVNDFQKGDIAEGYSVSREKKESFPLTVTSAQKNPTAFYLCASKQGYQPQHFGDGTRLSIL.

Only a few counts were recorded for this clonotype. The chain has TRBV6-2 or TRBV6-3 and TRBJ2-5; no clear D gene. CDR1 is MNHEY, CDR2 SVGEGT, per germline. Trimming stripped 6 bases from V and 3 bases from J, with 17 bases between. This CDR3 spans 15 amino acids. CDR3 in DNA: TGTGCCAGCAGCTCGTACGATGCCTCGGAAGAGACCCAGTACTTC. Translating it yields CASSSYDASEETQYF.

The V and J genes are TRBV4-2 and TRBJ1-4; 7 bases are a match to TRBD1. CDR3 length: 15 residues. Germline CDR1 LGHNA, CDR2 YNFKEQ. Trimming cost V 2 bases and J 5 bases; bases outside gene matches: 5. Here the CDR3 reads CASSQSGGKNEKLFF. CDR3 coding DNA: TGTGCCAGCAGCCAATCAGGGGGGAAGAATGAAAAACTGTTTTTT.

This chain uses TRBV6-5 with TRBJ1-4, with 8 bases lining up with TRBD1. The CDR3 runs to 15 residues. Germline loops: CDR1 MNHEY, CDR2 SVGAGI. The J segment lost 5 bases and the V segment lost 5 bases, leaving 7 bases of the junction unmatched. The CDR3 region is CASSRGQGLNEKLFF. The DNA of the CDR3 is TGTGCCAGCAGTAGAGGACAGGGCTTGAATGAAAAACTGTTTTTT.

The chain recombines TRBV5-1 with TRBJ2-5; TRBD1 might be the D (6 bases). Trimming cost V 4 bases and J 7 bases, with 20 bases left between them. Germline V CDR1 and CDR2: SGHRS, YFSETQ. This CDR3 has 15 residues. Here the CDR3 reads CASSPRGTFEWTQYF. DNA for the CDR3: TGCGCCAGCAGCCCGAGGGGGACCTTCGAGTGGACCCAGTACTTC.

This clonotype has just a few counts. This chain links TRBV7-9 with TRBJ2-5; D uncertain. V lost 6 bases and J lost 2, with 13 bases in between. CDR1 SEHNR and CDR2 FQNEAQ come from the germline V gene (reference sequence). The CDR3 is 14 amino acids. For the CDR3, the DNA is TGTGCCAGCAGTTCAGCCCTACAGCAAGAGACCCAGTACTTC. Its translation: CASSSALQQETQYF.

The chain uses TRBV25-1 and TRBJ2-3, with D unresolved. CDR1 and CDR2 (germline): MGHDK, SYGVNS. CDR3 length: 14 residues. V lost 2 bases and J 4 bases, leaving 10 bases between the germline ends. The CDR3 DNA reads TGTGCCAGCAGTGAACCTAGATTCGCAGATACGCAGTATTTT. Translated, it gives CASSEPRFADTQYF.

This clonotype occurred a few times. The chain combines TRBV12-3 or TRBV12-4 with TRBJ1-5; the D gene is possibly TRBD1 (6 bases). CDR3 size: 15 residues. Trimming removed 6 bases at V and 2 bases at J, with 14 bases between. The CDR3 reads CASRPGQIRNQPQHF. In DNA, the CDR3 is TGTGCCAGCAGGCCCGGACAGATCCGCAATCAGCCCCAGCATTTT.